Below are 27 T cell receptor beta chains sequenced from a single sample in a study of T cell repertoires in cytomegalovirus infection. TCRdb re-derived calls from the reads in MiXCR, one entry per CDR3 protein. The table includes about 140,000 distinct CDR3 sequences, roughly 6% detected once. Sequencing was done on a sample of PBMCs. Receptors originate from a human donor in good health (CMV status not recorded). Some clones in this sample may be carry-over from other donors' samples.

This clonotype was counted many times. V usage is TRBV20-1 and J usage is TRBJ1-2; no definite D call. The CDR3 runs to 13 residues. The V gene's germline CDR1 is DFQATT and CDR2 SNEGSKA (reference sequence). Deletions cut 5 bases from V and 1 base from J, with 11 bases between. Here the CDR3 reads CSAPGGFNYGYTF. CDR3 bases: TGCAGTGCTCCAGGTGGCTTTAACTATGGCTACACCTTC.

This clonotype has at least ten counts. Written as DNA, the CDR3 is TGTGCCAGCAGCCTAGAGGGCCGACTCCCCGGAGAGACCCAGTACTTC. It translates to CASSLEGRLPGETQYF. The chain has TRBV7-2 and TRBJ2-5, with D tentatively TRBD2 (5 bases). Germline CDR1 reads SGHTA; CDR2 reads FQGNSA. The CDR3 is made up of 16 amino acids. The V end was cut by 5 bases, the J end by 4 bases, with 20 bases between.

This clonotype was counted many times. The CDR3 sequence is CASSLVSTATGNTEAFF. The CDR3 region has the DNA TGTGCCAGCAGCTTAGTCTCTACGGCCACCGGGAACACTGAAGCTTTCTTT. The chain is built from TRBV7-2 and TRBJ1-1, with unresolved D. Trimming took off 1 base at V and 1 base at J, with 16 bases between the two ends. Germline CDR1 and CDR2: SGHTA and FQGNSA. This CDR3 has 17 residues.

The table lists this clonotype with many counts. CDR3 in DNA: TGTGCCAGCAGCCGGACAGTTCATAGCAATCAGCCCCAGCATTTT. This sequence encodes CASSRTVHSNQPQHF. The J gene is TRBJ1-5, the V gene TRBV2, with TRBD1 as a possible D gene (6 bases). CDR1 is SNHLY, CDR2 FYNNEI, per germline. This CDR3 region has 15 residues. Deletions cut 6 bases from V and 0 bases from J, with 12 bases between. The variable domain in full, completed from reference TRBV2 and TRBJ1-5, reads EPEVTQTPSHQVTQMGQEVILRCVPISNHLYFYWYRQILGQKVEFLVSFYNNEISEKSEIFDDQFSVERPDGSNFTLKIRSTKLEDSAMYFCASSRTVHSNQPQHFGDGTRLSIL.

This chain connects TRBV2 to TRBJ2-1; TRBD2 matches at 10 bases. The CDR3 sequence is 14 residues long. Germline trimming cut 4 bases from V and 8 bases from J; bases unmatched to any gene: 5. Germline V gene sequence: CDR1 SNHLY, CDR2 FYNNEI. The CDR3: CASSGAGGPYEQFF. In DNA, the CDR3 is TGTGCCAGCAGTGGAGCGGGGGGGCCCTATGAGCAGTTCTTC.

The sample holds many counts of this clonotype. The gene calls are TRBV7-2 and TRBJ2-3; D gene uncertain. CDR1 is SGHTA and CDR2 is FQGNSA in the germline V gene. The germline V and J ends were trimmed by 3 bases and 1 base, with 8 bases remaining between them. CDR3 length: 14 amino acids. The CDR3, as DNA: TGTGCCAGCAGCTTTTCTCGGGGCACAGATACGCAGTATTTT. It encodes CASSFSRGTDTQYF.

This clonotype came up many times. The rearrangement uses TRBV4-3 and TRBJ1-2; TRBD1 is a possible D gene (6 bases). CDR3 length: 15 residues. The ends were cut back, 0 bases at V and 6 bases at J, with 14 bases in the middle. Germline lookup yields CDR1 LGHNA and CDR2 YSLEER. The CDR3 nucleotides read TGCGCCAGCAGCCAAGAGGGGGGCGTGGGAAATGGCTACACCTTC. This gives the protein CASSQEGGVGNGYTF.

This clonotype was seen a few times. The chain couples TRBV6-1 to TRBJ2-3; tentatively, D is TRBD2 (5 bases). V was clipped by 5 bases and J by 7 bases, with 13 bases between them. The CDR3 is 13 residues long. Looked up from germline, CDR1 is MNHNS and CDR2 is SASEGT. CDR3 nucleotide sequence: TGTGCCAGCAGTTTTAGACTATTCCATACGCAGTATTTT. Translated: CASSFRLFHTQYF.

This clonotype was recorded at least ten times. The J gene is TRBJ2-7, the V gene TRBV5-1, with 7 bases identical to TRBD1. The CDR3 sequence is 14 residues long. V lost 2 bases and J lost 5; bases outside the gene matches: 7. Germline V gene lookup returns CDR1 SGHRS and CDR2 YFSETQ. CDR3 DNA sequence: TGCGCCAGCAGCTTCAACTTAGACAGGGACGAGCAGTACTTC. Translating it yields CASSFNLDRDEQYF.

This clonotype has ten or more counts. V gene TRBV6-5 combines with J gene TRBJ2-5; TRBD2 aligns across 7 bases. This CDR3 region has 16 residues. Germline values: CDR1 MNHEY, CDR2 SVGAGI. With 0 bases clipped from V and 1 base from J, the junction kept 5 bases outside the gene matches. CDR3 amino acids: CASSYSRSGVQETQYF. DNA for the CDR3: TGTGCCAGCAGTTACTCAAGGAGCGGGGTCCAAGAGACCCAGTACTTC.

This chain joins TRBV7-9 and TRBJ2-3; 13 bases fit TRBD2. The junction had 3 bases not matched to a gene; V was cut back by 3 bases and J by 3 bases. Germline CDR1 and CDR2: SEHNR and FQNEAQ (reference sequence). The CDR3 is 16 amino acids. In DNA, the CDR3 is TGTGCCAGCAGCTTCGGGACTAGCGGGGTTACAGATACGCAGTATTTT. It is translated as CASSFGTSGVTDTQYF.

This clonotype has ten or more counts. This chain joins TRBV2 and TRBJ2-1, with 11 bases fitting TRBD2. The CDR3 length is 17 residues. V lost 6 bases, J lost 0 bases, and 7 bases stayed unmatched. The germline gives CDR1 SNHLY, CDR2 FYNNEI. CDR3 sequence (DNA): TGTGCCAGCAGAGGCGGGACTAGCGGAAGCTCCTACAATGAGCAGTTCTTC. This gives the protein CASRGGTSGSSYNEQFF. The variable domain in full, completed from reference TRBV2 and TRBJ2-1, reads EPEVTQTPSHQVTQMGQEVILRCVPISNHLYFYWYRQILGQKVEFLVSFYNNEISEKSEIFDDQFSVERPDGSNFTLKIRSTKLEDSAMYFCASRGGTSGSSYNEQFFGPGTRLTVL.

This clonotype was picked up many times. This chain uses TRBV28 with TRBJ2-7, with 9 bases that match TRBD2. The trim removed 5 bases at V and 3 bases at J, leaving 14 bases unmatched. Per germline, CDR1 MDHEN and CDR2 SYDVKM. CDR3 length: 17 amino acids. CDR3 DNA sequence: TGTGCCAGCAGTGCTCCTCTAGCGGGGACACCTTTCTACGAGCAGTACTTC. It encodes CASSAPLAGTPFYEQYF.

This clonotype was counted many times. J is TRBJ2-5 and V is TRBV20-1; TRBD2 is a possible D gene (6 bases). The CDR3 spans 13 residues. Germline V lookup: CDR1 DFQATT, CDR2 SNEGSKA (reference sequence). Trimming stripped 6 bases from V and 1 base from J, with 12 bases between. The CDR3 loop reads CSAKTRPQETQYF. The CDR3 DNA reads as TGCAGTGCGAAGACTAGGCCCCAAGAGACCCAGTACTTC.

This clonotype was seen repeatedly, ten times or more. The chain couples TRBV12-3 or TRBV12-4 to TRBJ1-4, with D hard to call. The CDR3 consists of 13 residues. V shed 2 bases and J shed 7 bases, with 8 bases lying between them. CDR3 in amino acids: CASSLTSLEKLFF. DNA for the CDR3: TGTGCCAGCAGTTTAACATCCCTTGAAAAACTGTTTTTT.

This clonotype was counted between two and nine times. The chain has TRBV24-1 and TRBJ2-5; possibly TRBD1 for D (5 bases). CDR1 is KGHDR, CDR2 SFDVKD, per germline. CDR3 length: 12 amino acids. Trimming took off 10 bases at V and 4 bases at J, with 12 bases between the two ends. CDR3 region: CATQGSTETQYF. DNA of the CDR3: TGTGCCACGCAGGGTTCTACAGAGACCCAGTACTTC.

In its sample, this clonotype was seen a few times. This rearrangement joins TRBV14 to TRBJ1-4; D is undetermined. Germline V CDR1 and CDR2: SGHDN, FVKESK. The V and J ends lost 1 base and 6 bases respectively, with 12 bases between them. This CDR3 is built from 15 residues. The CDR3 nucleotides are TGTGCCAGCAGCCAAGTCTCGGGCTCCGATGAAAAACTGTTTTTT. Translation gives CASSQVSGSDEKLFF.

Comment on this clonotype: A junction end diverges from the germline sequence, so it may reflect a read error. The CDR3: CASSSSPETQYF. DNA of the CDR3: TGTGCTAGCAGCTCCAGTCCGGAGACCCAGTACTTC. The rearrangement uses TRBV7-7 and TRBJ2-5; D unclear. The germline CDR1 and CDR2 sequences are SSHAT and FNYEAQ (reference sequence). This CDR3 contains 12 residues.

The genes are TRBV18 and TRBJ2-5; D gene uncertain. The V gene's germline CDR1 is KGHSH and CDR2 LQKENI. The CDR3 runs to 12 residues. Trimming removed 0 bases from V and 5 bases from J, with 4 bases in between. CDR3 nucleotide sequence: TGTGCCAGCTCACCACCCACGGAGACCCAGTACTTC. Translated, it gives CASSPPTETQYF.

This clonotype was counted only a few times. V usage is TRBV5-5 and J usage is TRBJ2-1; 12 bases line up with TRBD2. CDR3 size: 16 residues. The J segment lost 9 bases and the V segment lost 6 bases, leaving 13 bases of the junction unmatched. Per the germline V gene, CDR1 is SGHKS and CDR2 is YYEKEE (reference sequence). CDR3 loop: CASTPPLAGGRLEQFF. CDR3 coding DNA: TGTGCCAGCACCCCCCCTCTAGCGGGGGGGCGGCTTGAGCAGTTCTTC.

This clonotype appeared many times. CDR3 DNA: TGTGCCAGCAGTGAAGATGGGGCTTATAGCAATCAGCCCCAGCATTTT. Its translation is CASSEDGAYSNQPQHF. V gene TRBV2 combines with J gene TRBJ1-5, with a possible D match to TRBD1 (5 bases). The CDR3 is made up of 16 amino acids. Trimming stripped 1 base from V and 0 bases from J, with 10 bases between. CDR1 is SNHLY and CDR2 is FYNNEI in the germline V gene.

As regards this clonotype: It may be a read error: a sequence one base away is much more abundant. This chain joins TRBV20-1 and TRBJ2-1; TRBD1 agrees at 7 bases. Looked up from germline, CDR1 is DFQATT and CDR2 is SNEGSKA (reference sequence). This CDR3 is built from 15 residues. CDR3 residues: CSARVWDSDYNVQFF. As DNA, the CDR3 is TGCAGTGCTAGAGTATGGGACAGCGACTACAATGTGCAGTTCTTC.

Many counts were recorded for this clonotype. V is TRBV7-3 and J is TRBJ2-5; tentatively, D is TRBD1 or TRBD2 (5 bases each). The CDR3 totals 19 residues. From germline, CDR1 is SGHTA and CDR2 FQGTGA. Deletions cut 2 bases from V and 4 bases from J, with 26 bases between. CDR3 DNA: TGTGCCAGCAGCTTAGGGTTCCAGGGTCACAGCGGTTCGTCAGAGACCCAGTACTTC. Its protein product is CASSLGFQGHSGSSETQYF.

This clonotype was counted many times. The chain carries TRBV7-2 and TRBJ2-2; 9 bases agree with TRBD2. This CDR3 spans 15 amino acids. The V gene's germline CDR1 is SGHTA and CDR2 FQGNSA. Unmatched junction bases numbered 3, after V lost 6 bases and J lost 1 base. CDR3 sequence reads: CASSQAGGNTGELFF. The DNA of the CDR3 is TGTGCCAGCAGTCAAGCGGGGGGGAACACCGGGGAGCTGTTTTTT.

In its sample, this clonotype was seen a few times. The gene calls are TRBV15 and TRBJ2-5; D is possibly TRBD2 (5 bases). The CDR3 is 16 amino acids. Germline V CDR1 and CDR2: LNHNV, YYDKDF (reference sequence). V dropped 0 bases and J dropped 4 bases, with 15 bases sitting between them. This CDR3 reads CATSRDAEEPGETQYF. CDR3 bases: TGTGCCACCAGCAGAGATGCGGAGGAGCCTGGAGAGACCCAGTACTTC.

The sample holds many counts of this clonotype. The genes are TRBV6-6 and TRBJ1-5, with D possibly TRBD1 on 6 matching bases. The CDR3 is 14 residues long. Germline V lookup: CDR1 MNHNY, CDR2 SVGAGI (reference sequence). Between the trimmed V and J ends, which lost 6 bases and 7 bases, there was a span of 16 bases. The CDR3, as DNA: TGTGCCAGCAGCGCCGGGGGCTTGGGGCAGCCCCAGCATTTT. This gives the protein CASSAGGLGQPQHF.

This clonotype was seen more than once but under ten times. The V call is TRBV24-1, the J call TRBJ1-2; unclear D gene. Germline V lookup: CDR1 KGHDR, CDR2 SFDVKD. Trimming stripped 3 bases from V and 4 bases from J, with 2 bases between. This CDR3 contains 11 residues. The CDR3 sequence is CATSDTYGYTF. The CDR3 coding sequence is TGTGCCACCAGTGATACCTATGGCTACACCTTC.